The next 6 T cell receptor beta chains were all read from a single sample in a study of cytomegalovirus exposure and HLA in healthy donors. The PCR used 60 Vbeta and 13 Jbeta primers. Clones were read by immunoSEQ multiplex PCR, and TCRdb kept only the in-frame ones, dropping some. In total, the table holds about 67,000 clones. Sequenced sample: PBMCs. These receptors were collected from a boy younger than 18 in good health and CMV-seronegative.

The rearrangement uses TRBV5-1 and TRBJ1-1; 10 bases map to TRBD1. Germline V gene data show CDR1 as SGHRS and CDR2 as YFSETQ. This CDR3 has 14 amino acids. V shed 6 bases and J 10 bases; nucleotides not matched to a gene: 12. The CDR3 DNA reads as TGCGCCAGCAAACTGGAGGGGACAGGGGCGGCAGCTTTCTTT. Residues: CASKLEGTGAAAFF.

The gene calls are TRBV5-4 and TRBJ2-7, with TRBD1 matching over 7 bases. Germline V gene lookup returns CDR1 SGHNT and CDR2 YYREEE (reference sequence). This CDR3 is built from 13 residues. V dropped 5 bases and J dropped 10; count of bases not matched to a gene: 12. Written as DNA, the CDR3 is TGTGCCAGCAGTTCTGCGCCCCGACAGGGCCAGTACTTC. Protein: CASSSAPRQGQYF.

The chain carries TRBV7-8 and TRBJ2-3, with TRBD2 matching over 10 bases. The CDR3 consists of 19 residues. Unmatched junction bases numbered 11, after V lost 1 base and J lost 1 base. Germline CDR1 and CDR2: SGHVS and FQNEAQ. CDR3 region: CASSLDPAGGILRTDTQYF. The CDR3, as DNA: TGTGCCAGCAGCTTAGATCCAGCGGGGGGGATTCTTCGCACAGATACGCAGTATTTT. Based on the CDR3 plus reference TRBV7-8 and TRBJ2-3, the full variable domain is GAGVSQSPRYKVAKRGQDVALRCDPISGHVSLFWYQQALGQGPEFLTYFQNEAQLDKSGLPSDRFFAERPEGSVSTLKIQRTQQEDSAVYLCASSLDPAGGILRTDTQYFGPGTRLTVL.

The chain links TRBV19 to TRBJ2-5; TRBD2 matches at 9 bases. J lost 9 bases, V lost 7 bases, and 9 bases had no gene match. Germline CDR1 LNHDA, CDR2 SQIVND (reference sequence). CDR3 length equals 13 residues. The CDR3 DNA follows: TGTGCCAGTACCCCTAGGGCGGGAGGGTCCCAGTACTTC. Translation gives CASTPRAGGSQYF.

DNA for the CDR3: TGTGCCAGCTCAACGACAGGGGGTAGCAATCAGCCCCAGCATTTT. Protein product: CASSTTGGSNQPQHF. The J gene is TRBJ1-5, the V gene TRBV18; TRBD1 matches 9 bases. V lost 5 bases and J lost 0; bases outside the gene matches: 2. CDR3 length: 15 residues. CDR1 KGHSH and CDR2 LQKENI come from the germline V gene.

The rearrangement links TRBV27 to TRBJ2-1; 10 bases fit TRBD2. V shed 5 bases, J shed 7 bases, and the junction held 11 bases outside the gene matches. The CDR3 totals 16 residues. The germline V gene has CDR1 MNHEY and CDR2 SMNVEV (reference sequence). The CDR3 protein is CASSPLRLAGVNEQFF. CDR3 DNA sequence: TGTGCCAGCAGTCCCCTAAGGCTAGCGGGAGTGAATGAGCAGTTCTTC.